This T cell receptor beta chain was profiled in a study of T-cell memory formation after mild COVID-19. Across the study: TCR clusters were mostly donor specific. Study findings and constraints: There was a balanced CD4/CD8 profile in clones contracting day 15 to 85, and later expanders leaned CD4+.

There are many counts of this clonotype. Its antigen remains unknown. 5'RACE with constant-segment primers built TCRalpha and TCRbeta cDNA libraries with UMIs. TCRdb itself ran the 5' RACE reads through MiXCR, one entry per CDR3 protein. The data show around 300,000 distinct CDR3 sequences, roughly an eighth seen once. This CDR3 has 14 residues. V dropped 2 bases and J dropped 0 bases, with 5 bases sitting between them. Source material: PBMCs or a T cell subset sorted from them (not recorded which). The chain has TRBV12-3 or TRBV12-4 and TRBJ1-5; D ambiguous. The receptor's source is a young man who had mild COVID-19 (a few samples of this study predate the infection). Cell type and time point are not known. The CDR3 region is CASSLLYSNQPQHF. Written as DNA, the CDR3 is TGTGCCAGCAGTTTATTGTATAGCAATCAGCCCCAGCATTTT.